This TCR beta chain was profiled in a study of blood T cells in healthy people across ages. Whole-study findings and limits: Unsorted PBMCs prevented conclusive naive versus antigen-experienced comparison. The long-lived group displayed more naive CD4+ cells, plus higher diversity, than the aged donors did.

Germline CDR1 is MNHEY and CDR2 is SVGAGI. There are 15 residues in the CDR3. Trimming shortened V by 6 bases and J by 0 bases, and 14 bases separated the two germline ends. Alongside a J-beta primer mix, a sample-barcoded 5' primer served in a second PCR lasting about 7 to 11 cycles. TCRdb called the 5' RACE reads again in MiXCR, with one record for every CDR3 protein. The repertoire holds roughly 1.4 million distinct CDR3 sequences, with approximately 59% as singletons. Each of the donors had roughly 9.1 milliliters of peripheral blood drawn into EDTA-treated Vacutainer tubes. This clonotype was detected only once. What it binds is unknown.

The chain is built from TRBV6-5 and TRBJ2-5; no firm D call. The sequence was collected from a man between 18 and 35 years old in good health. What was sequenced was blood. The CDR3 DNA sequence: TGTGCCAGCAGCCGAGAATCCAGAGACCAAGAGACCCAGTACTTC. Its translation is CASSRESRDQETQYF.